This T cell receptor (beta chain) was captured in a study of cytomegalovirus exposure and HLA in healthy donors. As to this clone: Its target is not known.

Researchers ran the PCR with 60 Vbeta and 13 Jbeta primers. Generated by immunoSEQ multiplex PCR, the TCRdb table keeps only in-frame clones and is missing some. The sample holds 170,000 or so clones, about four fifths seen once. Germline loops: CDR1 LGHNA, CDR2 YNFKEQ. With 4 bases clipped from V and 2 bases from J, the junction kept 10 bases outside the gene matches. There are 19 residues in the CDR3. Findings and limits, study-wide: V segments that were indistinguishable, TRBV6-2 and TRBV6-3 among them, were omitted from analysis. Rare TCR sequences dominated, though some public TCRs recurred in many donors. In most subjects, TCR beta sequences reportedly gave accurate predictions of HLA-A and HLA-B alleles. Information on immune exposure was restricted to one variable (CMV serostatus).

The specimen was PBMCs. The chain uses TRBV4-2 and TRBJ2-6, with 11 bases matching TRBD1. The sequence derives from a woman in her forties or fifties in good health and CMV-seropositive. CDR3 protein: CASSRPGTGGSTGANVLTF. In DNA, the CDR3 is TGTGCCAGCAGCCGACCCGGGACAGGGGGGAGCACTGGGGCCAACGTCCTGACTTTC.